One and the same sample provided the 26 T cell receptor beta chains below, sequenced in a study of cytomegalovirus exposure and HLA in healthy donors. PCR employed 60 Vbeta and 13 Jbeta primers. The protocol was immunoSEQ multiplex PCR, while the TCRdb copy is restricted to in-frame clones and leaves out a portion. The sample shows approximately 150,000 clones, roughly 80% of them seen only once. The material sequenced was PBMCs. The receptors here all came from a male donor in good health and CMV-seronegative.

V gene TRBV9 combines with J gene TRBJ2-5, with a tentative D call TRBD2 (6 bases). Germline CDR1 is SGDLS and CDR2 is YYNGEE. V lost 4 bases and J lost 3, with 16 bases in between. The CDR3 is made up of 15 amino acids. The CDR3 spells CASSPPGGAKETQYF. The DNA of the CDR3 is TGTGCCAGCAGCCCCCCTGGAGGGGCGAAAGAGACCCAGTACTTC.

Here the CDR3 reads CASSPAPGTGKAGELFF. For the CDR3, the DNA is TGCGCCAGCAGCCCGGCACCCGGGACAGGGAAAGCCGGGGAGCTGTTTTTT. V is TRBV5-1 and J is TRBJ2-2; 9 bases agree with TRBD1. V lost 4 bases to trimming and J lost 6 bases; unmatched junction nucleotides: 13. This CDR3 has 17 amino acids. CDR1 is SGHRS, CDR2 YFSETQ, per germline.

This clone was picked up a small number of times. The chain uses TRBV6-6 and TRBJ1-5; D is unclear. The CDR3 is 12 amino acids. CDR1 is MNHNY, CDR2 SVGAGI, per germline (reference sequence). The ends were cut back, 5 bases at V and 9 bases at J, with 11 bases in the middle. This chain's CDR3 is CASSTPPGPQHF. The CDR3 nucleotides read TGTGCCAGCAGTACCCCCCCGGGGCCCCAGCATTTT.

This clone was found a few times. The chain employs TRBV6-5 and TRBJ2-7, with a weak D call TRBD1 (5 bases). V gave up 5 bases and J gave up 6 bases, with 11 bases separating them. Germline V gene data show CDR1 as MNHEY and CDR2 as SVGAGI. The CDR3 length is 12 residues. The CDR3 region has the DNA TGTGCCAGCAGTCCACCCCAGGGCGAGCAGTACTTC. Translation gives CASSPPQGEQYF.

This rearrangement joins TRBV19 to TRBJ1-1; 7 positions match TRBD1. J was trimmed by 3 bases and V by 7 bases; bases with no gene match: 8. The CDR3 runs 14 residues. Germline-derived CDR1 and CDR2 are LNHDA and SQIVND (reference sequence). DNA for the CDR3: TGTGCCAGTAACCCGCACACAGGGGACACTGAAGCTTTCTTT. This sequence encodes CASNPHTGDTEAFF.

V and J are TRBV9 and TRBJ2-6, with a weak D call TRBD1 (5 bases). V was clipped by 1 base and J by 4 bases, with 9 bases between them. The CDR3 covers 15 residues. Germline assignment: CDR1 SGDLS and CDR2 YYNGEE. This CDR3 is CASSVQGSGANVLTF. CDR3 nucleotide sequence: TGTGCCAGCAGCGTACAGGGCTCCGGGGCCAACGTCCTGACTTTC.

The chain's CDR3 is CASSQGQNYGYTF. CDR3 in DNA: TGCGCCAGCAGCCAGGGACAAAACTATGGCTACACCTTC. The chain combines TRBV5-1 with TRBJ1-2; D possibly corresponds to TRBD1 (6 bases). Trimming left V 4 bases short and J 2 bases short, with 9 bases between. Germline V lookup: CDR1 SGHRS, CDR2 YFSETQ. The CDR3 runs 13 residues.

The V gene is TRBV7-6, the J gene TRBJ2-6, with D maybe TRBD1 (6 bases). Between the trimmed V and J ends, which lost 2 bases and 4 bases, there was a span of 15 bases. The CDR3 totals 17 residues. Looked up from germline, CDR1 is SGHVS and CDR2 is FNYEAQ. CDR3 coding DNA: TGTGCCAGCAGCTTAAGGGGACACCCAGGGGGGGCCAACGTCCTGACTTTC. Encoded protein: CASSLRGHPGGANVLTF. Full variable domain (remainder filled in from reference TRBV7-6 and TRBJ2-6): GAGVSQSPRYKVTKRGQDVALRCDPISGHVSLYWYRQALGQGPEFLTYFNYEAQQDKSGLPNDRFSAERPEGSISTLTIQRTEQRDSAMYRCASSLRGHPGGANVLTFGAGSRLTVL.

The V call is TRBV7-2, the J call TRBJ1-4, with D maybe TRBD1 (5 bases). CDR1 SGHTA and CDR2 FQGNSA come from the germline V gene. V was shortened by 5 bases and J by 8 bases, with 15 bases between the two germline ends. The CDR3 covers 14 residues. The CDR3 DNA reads TGTGCCAGCAGCCAGGACACAGTCGCAGAAAAACTGTTTTTT. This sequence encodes CASSQDTVAEKLFF.

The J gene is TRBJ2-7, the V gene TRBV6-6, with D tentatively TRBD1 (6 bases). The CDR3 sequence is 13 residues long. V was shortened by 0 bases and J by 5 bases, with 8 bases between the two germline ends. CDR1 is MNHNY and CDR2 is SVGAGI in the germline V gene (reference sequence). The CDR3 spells CASSYSSGDEQYF. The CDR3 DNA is TGTGCCAGCAGTTACTCGTCAGGGGACGAGCAGTACTTC.

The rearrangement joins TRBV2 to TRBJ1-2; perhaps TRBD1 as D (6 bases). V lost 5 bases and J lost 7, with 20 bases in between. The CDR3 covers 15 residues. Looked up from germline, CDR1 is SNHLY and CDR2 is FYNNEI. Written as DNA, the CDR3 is TGTGCCAGCAGTTCACTCTCAGGGGACCTGGGTGGCTACACCTTC. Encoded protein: CASSSLSGDLGGYTF.

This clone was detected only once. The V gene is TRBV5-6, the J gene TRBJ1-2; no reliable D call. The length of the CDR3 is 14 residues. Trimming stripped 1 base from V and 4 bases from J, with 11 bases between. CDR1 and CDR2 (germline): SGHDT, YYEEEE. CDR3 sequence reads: CASSLYPASYGYTF. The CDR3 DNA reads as TGTGCCAGCAGCTTGTACCCAGCTAGCTATGGCTACACCTTC.

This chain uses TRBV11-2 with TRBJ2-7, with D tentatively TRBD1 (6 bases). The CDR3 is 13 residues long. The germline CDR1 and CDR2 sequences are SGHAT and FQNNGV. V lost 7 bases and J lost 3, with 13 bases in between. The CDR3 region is CASTQDSFYEQYF. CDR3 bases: TGTGCCAGCACCCAGGACAGTTTCTACGAGCAGTACTTC.

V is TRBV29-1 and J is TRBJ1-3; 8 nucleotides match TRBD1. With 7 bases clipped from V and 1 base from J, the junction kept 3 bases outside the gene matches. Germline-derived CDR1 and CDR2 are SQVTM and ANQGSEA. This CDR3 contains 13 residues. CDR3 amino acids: CSGGTGSGNTIYF. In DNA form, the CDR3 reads TGCAGCGGGGGGACAGGATCTGGAAACACCATATATTTT.

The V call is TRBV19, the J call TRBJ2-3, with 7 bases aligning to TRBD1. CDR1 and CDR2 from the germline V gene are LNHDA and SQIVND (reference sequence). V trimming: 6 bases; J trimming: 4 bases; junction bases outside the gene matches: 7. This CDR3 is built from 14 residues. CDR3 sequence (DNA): TGTGCCAGTAGGACGACAGGGACCCCAGATACGCAGTATTTT. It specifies CASRTTGTPDTQYF. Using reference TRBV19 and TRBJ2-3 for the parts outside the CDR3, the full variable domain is DGGITQSPKYLFRKEGQNVTLSCEQNLNHDAMYWYRQDPGQGLRLIYYSQIVNDFQKGDIAEGYSVSREKKESFPLTVTSAQKNPTAFYLCASRTTGTPDTQYFGPGTRLTVL.

CDR3 protein: CASSLTGSAGYTF. In nucleotides, the CDR3 is TGTGCCAGCAGCTTGACAGGGTCTGCTGGCTACACCTTC. The V gene is TRBV5-4, the J gene TRBJ1-2; possible D gene TRBD1, 6 bases. The germline V and J ends were trimmed by 1 base and 7 bases, with 11 bases remaining between them. The CDR3 extends over 13 amino acids. Germline CDR1 and CDR2: SGHNT and YYREEE (reference sequence).

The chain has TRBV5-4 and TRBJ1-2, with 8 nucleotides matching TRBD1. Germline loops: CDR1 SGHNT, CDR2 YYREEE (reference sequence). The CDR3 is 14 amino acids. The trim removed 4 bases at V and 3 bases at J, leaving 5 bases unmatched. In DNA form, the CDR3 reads TGTGCCAGCAGCACCAAGACAGGGGACTATGGCTACACCTTC. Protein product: CASSTKTGDYGYTF.

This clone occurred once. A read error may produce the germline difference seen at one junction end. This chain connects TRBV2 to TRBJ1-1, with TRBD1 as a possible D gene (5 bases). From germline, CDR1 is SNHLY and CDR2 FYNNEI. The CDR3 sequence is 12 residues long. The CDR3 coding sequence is TGTGCCAGCAGAGAAGCGGGGCTCGAGGCTTTCTTT. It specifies CASREAGLEAFF. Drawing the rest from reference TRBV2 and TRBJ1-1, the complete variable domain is EPEVTQTPSHQVTQMGQEVILRCVPISNHLYFYWYRQILGQKVEFLVSFYNNEISEKSEIFDDQFSVERPDGSNFTLKIRSTKLEDSAMYFCASREAGLEAFFGQGTRLTVV.

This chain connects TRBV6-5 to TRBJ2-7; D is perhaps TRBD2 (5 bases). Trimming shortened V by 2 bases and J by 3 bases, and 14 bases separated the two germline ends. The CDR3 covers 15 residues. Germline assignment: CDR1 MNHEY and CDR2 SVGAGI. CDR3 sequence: CASSYHREVGYEQYF. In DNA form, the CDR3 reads TGTGCCAGCAGTTACCACCGGGAAGTGGGCTACGAGCAGTACTTC.

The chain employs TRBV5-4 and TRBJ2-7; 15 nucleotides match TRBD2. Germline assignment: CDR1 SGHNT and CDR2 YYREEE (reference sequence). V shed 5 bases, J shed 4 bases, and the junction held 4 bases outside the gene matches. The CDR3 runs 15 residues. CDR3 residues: CASSRTSGGVYEQYF. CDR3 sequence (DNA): TGTGCCAGCAGTCGGACTAGCGGGGGGGTTTACGAGCAGTACTTC.

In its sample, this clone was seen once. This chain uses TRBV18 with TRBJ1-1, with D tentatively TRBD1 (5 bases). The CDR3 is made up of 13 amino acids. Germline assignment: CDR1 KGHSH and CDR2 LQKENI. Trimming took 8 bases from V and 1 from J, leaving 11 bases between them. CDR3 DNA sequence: TGTGCCAGCACCGAAACAGGGAACACTGAAGCTTTCTTT. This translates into CASTETGNTEAFF.

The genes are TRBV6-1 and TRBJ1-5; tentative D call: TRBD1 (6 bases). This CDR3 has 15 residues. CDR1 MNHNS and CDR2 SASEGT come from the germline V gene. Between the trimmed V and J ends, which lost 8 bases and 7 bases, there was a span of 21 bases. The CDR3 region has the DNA TGTGCCAGCCAATTACGGGCACAGGGCCAGCAGCCCCAGCATTTT. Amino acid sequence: CASQLRAQGQQPQHF.

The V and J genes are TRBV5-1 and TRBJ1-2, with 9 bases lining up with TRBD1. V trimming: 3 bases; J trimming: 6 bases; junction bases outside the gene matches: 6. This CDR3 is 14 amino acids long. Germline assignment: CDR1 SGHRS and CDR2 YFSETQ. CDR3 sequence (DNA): TGCGCCAGCAGCTCGACTAACAGGGGGCATGGCTACACCTTC. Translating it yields CASSSTNRGHGYTF. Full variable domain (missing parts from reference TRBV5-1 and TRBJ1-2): KAGVTQTPRYLIKTRGQQVTLSCSPISGHRSVSWYQQTPGQGLQFLFEYFSETQRNKGNFPGRFSGRQFSNSRSEMNVSTLELGDSALYLCASSSTNRGHGYTFGSGTRLTVV.

The CDR3 DNA is TGTGCCAGTAGTATTCCGGGACAGGGAGGCGGAAATGAAAAACTGTTTTTT. This gives the protein CASSIPGQGGGNEKLFF. The chain has TRBV19 and TRBJ1-4; 9 bases align to TRBD1. Germline CDR1 LNHDA, CDR2 SQIVND (reference sequence). The CDR3 length is 17 residues. V gave up 3 bases and J gave up 5 bases; unmatched junction bases: 10.

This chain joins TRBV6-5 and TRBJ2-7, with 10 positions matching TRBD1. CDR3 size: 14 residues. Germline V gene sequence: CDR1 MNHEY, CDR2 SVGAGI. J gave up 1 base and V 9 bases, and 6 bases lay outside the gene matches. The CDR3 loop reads CASRPGQGSYEQYF. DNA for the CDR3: TGTGCCAGTCGACCGGGACAGGGGTCCTACGAGCAGTACTTC.

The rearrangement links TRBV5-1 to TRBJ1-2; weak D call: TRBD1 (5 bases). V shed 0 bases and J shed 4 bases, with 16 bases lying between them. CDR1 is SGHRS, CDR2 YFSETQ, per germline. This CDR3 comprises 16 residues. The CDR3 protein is CASSLVAGSTTYGYTF. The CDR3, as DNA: TGCGCCAGCAGCTTGGTTGCAGGGTCAACCACCTATGGCTACACCTTC.